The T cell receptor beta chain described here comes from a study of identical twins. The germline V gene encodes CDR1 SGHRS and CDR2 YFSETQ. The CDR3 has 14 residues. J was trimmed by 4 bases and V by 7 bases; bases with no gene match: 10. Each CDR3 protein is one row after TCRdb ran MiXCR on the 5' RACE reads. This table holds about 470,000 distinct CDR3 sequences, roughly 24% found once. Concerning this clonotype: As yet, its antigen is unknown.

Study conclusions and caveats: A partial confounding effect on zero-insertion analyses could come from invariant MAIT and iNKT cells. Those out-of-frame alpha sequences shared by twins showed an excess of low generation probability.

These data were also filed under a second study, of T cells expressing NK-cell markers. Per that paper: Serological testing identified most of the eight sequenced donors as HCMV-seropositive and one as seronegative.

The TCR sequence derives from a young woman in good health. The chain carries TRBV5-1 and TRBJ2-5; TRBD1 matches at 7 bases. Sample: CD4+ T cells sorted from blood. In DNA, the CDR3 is TGCGCCAGCGCGGCCGGGACAGCTGGAGAGACCCAGTACTTC. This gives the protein CASAAGTAGETQYF.